This T cell receptor (beta chain) emerged from a study of T cell repertoires in cytomegalovirus infection. Looking at the study overall: Well-studied HLA-B-restricted CMV epitopes were used in the study alongside recently identified HLA-C-restricted ones. Through public TCR beta signatures, both CMV infection and matching HLA type were indicated. Notes on the study in general: The cumulative frequency of public TCR beta families identified carriers of CMV plus the relevant HLA. Dominating the ex vivo response were HLA-C-restricted CMV-specific TCR beta clonotypes.

Germline loops: CDR1 DFQATT, CDR2 SNEGSKA (reference sequence). The CDR3 extends over 18 amino acids. V shed 5 bases and J shed 0 bases, with 23 bases lying between them. TCRdb re-analysed the reads in MiXCR, keeping a single row per CDR3 protein. Of under 850,000 distinct CDR3 sequences in the sample, around 31% are singletons; the top ten hold over 15%. As concerns this clonotype: The antigen is undetermined.

The chain is built from TRBV20-1 and TRBJ2-1; D may be TRBD2 (6 bases). This sequence was found in a human donor in good health (CMV status not recorded). Some clones in this sample may be carry-over from other donors' samples. The material was cultured PBMCs, obtained from culture after CMV antigen stimulation. CDR3 coding DNA: TGCAGTGCTCACAACCGCGGGACTCGCGTGAGCTCCTACAATGAGCAGTTCTTC. Amino acids: CSAHNRGTRVSSYNEQFF.